The TCR beta chain under discussion was sequenced for a study of T cell repertoires in cytomegalovirus infection. Study-wide context: Public TCR beta signatures were indicative of both CMV infection and a matching HLA type. General study points: In two of eight donors, the top clonotype was HLA-C-restricted CMV-specific. Public TCR beta family frequency separated CMV-and-HLA carriers, including in an independent cohort.

TCRdb itself ran the reads through MiXCR, one entry per CDR3 protein. This sample has hundreds of thousands of distinct CDR3 sequences, with roughly a third found just once. Of note for this clonotype: The antigen is not known.

The sequenced sample consisted of PBMCs. The receptor comes from a human donor in good health (CMV status not recorded). Some clones in this sample may be carry-over from other donors' samples.

CDR3: CASSPPAHQPQHF. The CDR3 DNA is TGTGCCAGTAGTCCTCCTGCTCATCAGCCCCAGCATTTT. This chain uses TRBV19 with TRBJ1-5, with unresolved D. The CDR3 has 13 amino acids. Deletions cut 5 bases from V and 5 bases from J, with 10 bases between. Looked up from germline, CDR1 is LNHDA and CDR2 is SQIVND (reference sequence).